One sample yielded the 26 T cell receptor beta chains listed below, sequenced in a study of shared clonotypes between healthy human individuals. Data came from immunoSEQ multiplex PCR; TCRdb stores just in-frame clones and leaves some out. Among around 480,000 clones listed, approximately 79% were seen once. The sample was PBMCs. Every receptor here comes from a woman aged 35 to 49 in good health. Some clones in this sample may be carry-over from other donors' samples.

This rearrangement joins TRBV30 to TRBJ1-6, with TRBD1 identical over 8 bases. Germline assignment: CDR1 GTSNPN and CDR2 SVGIG (reference sequence). J gave up 10 bases and V 5 bases, and 10 bases lay outside the gene matches. The CDR3 length is 14 residues. In DNA, the CDR3 is TGTGCCTGGCAACAGGGGGATCTGAGGTCACCCCTCCACTTT. Its translation is CAWQQGDLRSPLHF.

V gene TRBV7-2 combines with J gene TRBJ1-3, with TRBD1 as a possible D gene (6 bases). CDR1 SGHTA and CDR2 FQGNSA come from the germline V gene. This CDR3 contains 16 residues. V dropped 5 bases and J dropped 0 bases, with 14 bases sitting between them. CDR3 DNA sequence: TGTGCCAGCAGCGAGTGGGGGCTCTCCTCTGGAAACACCATATATTTT. It encodes CASSEWGLSSGNTIYF.

This clone was found once. This chain links TRBV30 with TRBJ2-7; D unresolved. V was clipped by 4 bases and J by 0 bases, with 16 bases between them. This CDR3 spans 15 amino acids. CDR1 is GTSNPN, CDR2 SVGIG, per germline (reference sequence). The CDR3 DNA follows: TGTGCCTGGACGGCTTCTCCGCTAACCTCCTACGAGCAGTACTTC. Translated: CAWTASPLTSYEQYF.

The V call is TRBV25-1, the J call TRBJ2-3; D may be TRBD2 (5 bases). The CDR3 sequence is 14 residues long. The germline V gene has CDR1 MGHDK and CDR2 SYGVNS. Trimming took 3 bases from V and 0 from J, leaving 7 bases between them. The CDR3 coding sequence is TGTGCCAGCAGTGACTCGGGAAGCACAGATACGCAGTATTTT. Translated: CASSDSGSTDTQYF.

V and J are TRBV28 and TRBJ1-4; TRBD1 agrees at 10 bases. Germline V gives CDR1 MDHEN, CDR2 SYDVKM. Trimming at V came to 3 bases and at J to 6 bases, leaving 13 bases not matched to a gene. CDR3 size: 18 residues. CDR3: CASSLIWDRGPNDEKLFF. The DNA for the CDR3 is TGTGCCAGCAGTTTGATCTGGGACAGGGGACCCAATGATGAAAAACTGTTTTTT.

V and J are TRBV5-1 and TRBJ1-2; D unclear. V dropped 6 bases and J dropped 2 bases, with 11 bases sitting between them. The germline V gene has CDR1 SGHRS and CDR2 YFSETQ. The CDR3 spans 13 residues. The CDR3 nucleotides are TGCGCCAGCAACTCCGGCGGGAACTATGGCTACACCTTC. This gives the protein CASNSGGNYGYTF.

The chain uses TRBV28 and TRBJ1-6; D is undetermined. This CDR3 contains 15 residues. Germline loops: CDR1 MDHEN, CDR2 SYDVKM. The V gene lost 3 bases and the J gene lost 8 bases, with 14 bases spanning the gap. This chain's CDR3 is CASSFRGEAHSPLHF. The CDR3 region has the DNA TGTGCCAGCAGTTTTCGGGGAGAAGCGCATTCACCCCTCCACTTT. Full variable domain (rest looked up from reference TRBV28 and TRBJ1-6): DVKVTQSSRYLVKRTGEKVFLECVQDMDHENMFWYRQDPGLGLRLIYFSYDVKMKEKGDIPEGYSVSREKKERFSLILESASTNQTSMYLCASSFRGEAHSPLHFGNGTRLTVT.

This chain links TRBV9 with TRBJ1-1; 9 bases fit TRBD1. Germline assignment: CDR1 SGDLS and CDR2 YYNGEE. V gave up 3 bases and J gave up 5 bases; unmatched junction bases: 5. CDR3 length equals 14 residues. CDR3 region: CASSEQGALTEAFF. The CDR3 DNA sequence: TGTGCCAGCAGCGAACAGGGGGCGTTGACTGAAGCTTTCTTT.

Turning to this clone: Being one base from a much bigger clone, this may be a read error. This chain joins TRBV6-6 and TRBJ1-5; the match to TRBD1 covers 10 bases. Germline lookup yields CDR1 MNHNY and CDR2 SVGAGI (reference sequence). V was clipped by 7 bases and J by 6 bases; unmatched bases: 6. This CDR3 is 14 amino acids long. CDR3 nucleotide sequence: TGTGCCAGCACCTCCGGGACAGGGGCTCAGCCCCAGCATTTT. Residues: CASTSGTGAQPQHF.

V gene TRBV5-6 combines with J gene TRBJ2-3; no definite D call. V shed 4 bases and J shed 0 bases, with 15 bases lying between them. Germline loops: CDR1 SGHDT, CDR2 YYEEEE. The CDR3 is made up of 16 amino acids. The CDR3 protein is CASSTRRSSSTDTQYF. CDR3 bases: TGTGCCAGCAGCACGCGAAGGTCTAGTAGCACAGATACGCAGTATTTT.

V and J are TRBV4-1 and TRBJ1-1; D remains unclear. Looked up from germline, CDR1 is MGHRA and CDR2 is YSYEKL. V gave up 0 bases and J gave up 4 bases, with 12 bases separating them. CDR3 length: 15 residues. In DNA form, the CDR3 reads TGCGCCAGCAGCCAAGATACGGGTTGGGGCACTGAAGCTTTCTTT. Its translation: CASSQDTGWGTEAFF.

The gene calls are TRBV27 and TRBJ1-5; D gene uncertain. Per germline, CDR1 MNHEY and CDR2 SMNVEV (reference sequence). The CDR3 has 14 amino acids. V was clipped by 10 bases and J by 0 bases, with 13 bases between them. CDR3 nucleotide sequence: TGTGCCATTCCCCCGGACTGTAGCAATCAGCCCCAGCATTTT. Translating it yields CAIPPDCSNQPQHF.

V and J are TRBV4-1 and TRBJ1-2; 10 nucleotides line up with TRBD1. The CDR3 has 15 amino acids. V shed 5 bases, J shed 3 bases, and the junction held 6 bases outside the gene matches. Germline V gene data show CDR1 as MGHRA and CDR2 as YSYEKL. DNA for the CDR3: TGCGCCAGCAGCAGGGACAGGGGCGATCACTATGGCTACACCTTC. Translated: CASSRDRGDHYGYTF.

J is TRBJ2-2 and V is TRBV6-5, with D possibly matching TRBD1 (5 bases). Germline V gene sequence: CDR1 MNHEY, CDR2 SVGAGI. This CDR3 is built from 14 residues. Trimming cost V 5 bases and J 6 bases, with 13 bases left between them. CDR3 protein: CASSGADHSGELFF. The CDR3 DNA is TGTGCCAGCAGTGGGGCAGATCACTCCGGGGAGCTGTTTTTT.

Worth noting for this clone: Compared with germline, one end of the junction differs, possibly owing to a read error. The chain uses TRBV30 and TRBJ2-1, with TRBD2 matching over 8 bases. This CDR3 has 14 residues. Per the germline V gene, CDR1 is GTSNPN and CDR2 is SVGIG (reference sequence). Written as DNA, the CDR3 is TGTGCCTGGAGTGGACCGGGAGGGTACATTGAGCAGTTCTTC. It yields the protein CAWSGPGGYIEQFF.

This rearrangement joins TRBV19 to TRBJ2-7; D ambiguous. The germline CDR1 and CDR2 sequences are LNHDA and SQIVND (reference sequence). The CDR3 spans 14 residues. V was pared by 3 bases and J by 6 bases, with 15 bases between. The CDR3 loop is CASSMVLDSLEQYF. CDR3 coding DNA: TGTGCCAGTAGTATGGTTCTAGACTCGCTCGAGCAGTACTTC.

Note on this clone: A much larger clone is a single base away; this may be a read error. The sample carries other DNA sequences with the same CDR3. The rearrangement uses TRBV10-3 and TRBJ2-7; TRBD1 matches 8 bases. The CDR3 spans 14 residues. The germline V gene encodes CDR1 ENHRY and CDR2 SYGVKD. Trimming cost V 3 bases and J 4 bases; bases outside gene matches: 5. CDR3 amino acids: CAISEGQGAYEQYF. The CDR3 DNA reads as TGTGCCATCAGTGAAGGACAGGGTGCGTACGAGCAGTACTTC.

This clone was counted many times. The rearrangement links TRBV10-3 to TRBJ2-4; 10 nucleotides agree with TRBD1. In germline, CDR1 is ENHRY, CDR2 SYGVKD. The CDR3 runs to 14 residues. The V gene end was trimmed by 3 bases and the J gene end by 13 bases; junction bases not matched to a gene: 9. The DNA for the CDR3 is TGTGCCATCAGTGACTTACCGGGACAGGGGTTGCAGTACTTC. Its protein product is CAISDLPGQGLQYF.

This clone was detected a few times. The rearrangement joins TRBV7-9 to TRBJ2-7; D is unclear. Trimming cost V 5 bases and J 5 bases, with 10 bases left between them. Germline values: CDR1 SEHNR, CDR2 FQNEAQ (reference sequence). CDR3 size: 12 residues. The CDR3 protein is CASSPSWDEQYF. The CDR3 DNA reads TGTGCCAGCAGCCCTTCCTGGGACGAGCAGTACTTC.

The chain couples TRBV30 to TRBJ1-2; possibly TRBD1 for D (5 bases). The CDR3 totals 13 residues. Trimming stripped 8 bases from V and 2 bases from J, with 15 bases between. CDR1 is GTSNPN, CDR2 SVGIG, per germline (reference sequence). CDR3 nucleotides: TGTGCCAGTAGTAGGGGTACCAACTATGGCTACACCTTC. Translating it yields CASSRGTNYGYTF.

In this sample, this clone turned up a few times. The chain uses TRBV5-1 and TRBJ2-6, with D maybe TRBD1 (5 bases). V lost 7 bases, J lost 3 bases, and 17 bases lay in between. The CDR3 covers 16 residues. Germline CDR1 SGHRS, CDR2 YFSETQ. The CDR3 is CASGQGSTLGANVLTF. Here the CDR3 DNA reads TGCGCCAGCGGGCAGGGAAGCACTCTTGGGGCCAACGTCCTGACTTTC.

This rearrangement joins TRBV2 to TRBJ2-2, with 12 bases aligning to TRBD2. Germline V gene sequence: CDR1 SNHLY, CDR2 FYNNEI. Trimming at V came to 4 bases and at J to 5 bases, leaving 5 bases not matched to a gene. CDR3 size: 16 residues. CDR3 sequence (DNA): TGTGCCAGCAGTGTAGGACTAGCGGGAAGGACCGGGGAGCTGTTTTTT. Its translation: CASSVGLAGRTGELFF.

The chain combines TRBV4-1 with TRBJ1-5, with a tentative D call TRBD1 (6 bases). The V end lost 0 bases, the J end lost 7 bases, and 10 bases lay between the germline ends. This CDR3 comprises 14 residues. Germline V gene data show CDR1 as MGHRA and CDR2 as YSYEKL. The CDR3 reads CASSQEGGGQPQHF. CDR3 in DNA: TGCGCCAGCAGCCAAGAAGGGGGGGGGCAGCCCCAGCATTTT.

The gene calls are TRBV6-9 and TRBJ2-7; 9 positions agree with TRBD1. Trimming took 4 bases from V and 9 from J; bases not matched to a gene: 10. From germline, CDR1 is MNHGY and CDR2 SVAAGI. The length of the CDR3 is 14 residues. CDR3 protein: CASSWGQGTLWQYF. The CDR3 DNA is TGTGCCAGCAGTTGGGGACAGGGTACATTGTGGCAGTACTTC.

J is TRBJ2-3 and V is TRBV14; D call uncertain. Germline V gene data show CDR1 as SGHDN and CDR2 as FVKESK. The CDR3 has 13 amino acids. The germline V and J ends were trimmed by 8 bases and 4 bases, with 13 bases remaining between them. The CDR3 DNA is TGTGCCAGCCGAAGGAAAGGAGCAGATACGCAGTATTTT. It codes for CASRRKGADTQYF.

The genes are TRBV10-3 and TRBJ2-1, with 7 bases lining up with TRBD1. Germline V gives CDR1 ENHRY, CDR2 SYGVKD. Trimming at V came to 3 bases and at J to 4 bases, leaving 3 bases not matched to a gene. The CDR3 is 14 amino acids. CDR3 sequence (DNA): TGTGCCATCAGTGAAACAGGGGAATACAATGAGCAGTTCTTC. Its translation: CAISETGEYNEQFF.